The rows below give T cell receptor beta chains drawn from one sample of a study of CD8 T cell repertoires and HIV-1 epitope variants. Their target antigens are unknown. The assay was immunoSEQ multiplex PCR, and TCRdb's table has in-frame clones only and misses some. The sample contains thousands of clones, roughly 62% of which appear only once. The sequenced sample consisted of cultured CD8+ T cells derived from PBMCs. The receptor source for this set is a male donor with HIV. Each CDR3 is given with its conserved first and last residue. The listing skips clone size in some rows; elsewhere it reads once, few, many or a size class.

CDR3 length	V gene	J gene	clone size	CDR3 protein
10	TRBV6-5	TRBJ2-3	.	CASRGDTQYF
17	TRBV15	TRBJ2-7	.	CATSRATLAGDSYEQYF
15	TRBV27	.	once	CASLEGPGPLYEQYF
15	TRBV9	TRBJ2-1	.	CASSVDASSYNEQFF
15	TRBV13	TRBJ2-1	.	CASSHRGEGRNEQFF
15	TRBV28	TRBJ2-2	.	CASSDRGHYTGELFF
11	TRBV29-1	TRBJ1-1	.	CSVEGSTEAFF
11	TRBV5-1	TRBJ2-1	once	CASSPDNEQFF
11	TRBV11-2	TRBJ2-7	.	CASSRSYEQYF
15	TRBV6-4	TRBJ2-1	.	CASSNGTSGSNEQFF
15	TRBV4-3	TRBJ2-2	.	CASSQDVGSTGELFF
15	TRBV29-1	TRBJ2-5	.	CSVEGLAGGPETQYF
17	TRBV19	TRBJ2-1	.	CASSPSLAGGLVNEQFF
16	TRBV27	TRBJ2-7	.	CASSLSKGTVSYEQYF
15	TRBV9	TRBJ2-7	.	CASSVSGGNTYEQYF
16	TRBV9	TRBJ2-3	.	CASSASGTSQTDTQYF
11	TRBV14	TRBJ1-1	large	CASSQSGGAFF
15	TRBV19	TRBJ1-1	few	CASSDYGALNTEAFF
15	TRBV7-6	TRBJ2-5	few	CASRPGTGWQETQYF
14	TRBV27	TRBJ1-1	.	CASLDRAGNTEAFF
17	TRBV14	TRBJ2-1	.	CASSLTVGAGAYNEQFF
17	TRBV4-3	TRBJ2-1	few	CASSQAPLPLDLDEQFF
14	TRBV4-1	TRBJ2-7	few	CASSQGAGGYEQYF
13	TRBV7-6	TRBJ1-1	.	CASSPYGGTEAFF
15	TRBV30	TRBJ1-1	.	CAWRDFGQGDPEAFF
13	TRBV27	TRBJ2-7	few	CASSMGSVWEQYF
14	TRBV13	TRBJ2-7	.	CASSLGSGGDEQYF
13	TRBV19	TRBJ1-2	.	CASSIVSGGGYTF
17	TRBV28	TRBJ2-3	.	CASRPYGQGRGLDTQYF
15	TRBV7-2	TRBJ2-3	once	CASSTALFPKDTQYF
13	TRBV7-2	TRBJ2-4	.	CASSPRTENIQYF
16	TRBV7-3	TRBJ2-1	.	CASSLAGQGSYNEQFF
18	TRBV28	.	.	CASSDQQLTGTSSYEQYF
14	TRBV27	TRBJ2-7	once	CASSAGTGFYEQYF
14	TRBV28	TRBJ2-5	.	CASSHPPGTETQYF
16	TRBV4-3	TRBJ1-2	.	CASSQDRTEGVNGYTF
14	TRBV13	TRBJ2-7	few	CASTLRGQHYEQYF
14	TRBV19	TRBJ2-1	.	CASTQVPPGGEQFF
15	TRBV4-3	TRBJ2-5	.	CASSQGGGLGETQYF
13	TRBV10-1	TRBJ2-7	few	CASSDTWTGWQYF
13	TRBV28	TRBJ2-7	.	CASSRDRVNEQYF
17	TRBV5-6	TRBJ2-6	.	CASSLGTGSSGANVLTF
13	TRBV15	TRBJ1-1	few	CATSYTGTTEAFF